This T cell receptor beta chain was observed in a study of T-cell memory formation after mild COVID-19. Study overall: TCR clusters mostly belonged to single donors. Study-level results: The second-wave clones peaking on day 37 were not confirmed as SARS-CoV-2-specific. The finding that pre-infection memory included some responding clones suggested that cross-reactive memory joined.

cDNA libraries for TCR alpha and TCR beta, carrying sample barcodes and UMIs, came from 5'RACE with constant-segment primers. A single record per CDR3 protein comes from TCRdb applying MiXCR to the 5' RACE reads. The sample carries about 130,000 distinct CDR3 sequences, about 16% recorded once. This clonotype was counted between two and nine times. No antigen is known for it. Sequenced material: PBMCs or a T cell subset sorted from them (not recorded which). This clonotype originated in an adult woman who had mild COVID-19 (a few samples of this study predate the infection). Cell type and time point are not known.

Here the CDR3 reads CASSEGGLTNEQFF. Here the CDR3 DNA reads TGTGCCAGCAGCGAGGGGGGATTGACCAATGAGCAGTTCTTC. The gene calls are TRBV9 and TRBJ2-1; the D call may be TRBD1 or TRBD2 (6 bases each). Trimming shortened V by 3 bases and J by 6 bases, and 13 bases separated the two germline ends. This CDR3 spans 14 amino acids. The germline gives CDR1 SGDLS, CDR2 YYNGEE.